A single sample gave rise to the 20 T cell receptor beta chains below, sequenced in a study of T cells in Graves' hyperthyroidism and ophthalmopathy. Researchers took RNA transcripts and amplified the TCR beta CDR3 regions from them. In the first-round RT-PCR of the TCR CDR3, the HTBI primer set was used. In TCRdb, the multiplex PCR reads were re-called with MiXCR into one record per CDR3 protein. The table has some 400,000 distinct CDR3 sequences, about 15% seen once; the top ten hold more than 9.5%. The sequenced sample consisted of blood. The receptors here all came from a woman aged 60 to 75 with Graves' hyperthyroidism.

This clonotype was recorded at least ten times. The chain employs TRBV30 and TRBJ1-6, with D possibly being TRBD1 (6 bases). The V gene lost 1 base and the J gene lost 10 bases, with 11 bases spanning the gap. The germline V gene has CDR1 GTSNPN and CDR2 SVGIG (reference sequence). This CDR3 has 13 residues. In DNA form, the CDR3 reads TGTGCCTGGAGTGCCAACAGGGACTCACCCCTCCACTTT. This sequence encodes CAWSANRDSPLHF.

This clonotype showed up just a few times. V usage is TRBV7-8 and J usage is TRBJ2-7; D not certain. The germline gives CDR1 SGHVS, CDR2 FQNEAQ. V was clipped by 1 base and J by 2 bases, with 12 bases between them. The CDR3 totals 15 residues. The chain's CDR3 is CASSLGVIRTYEQYF. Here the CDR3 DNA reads TGTGCCAGCAGCTTAGGGGTAATTAGAACCTACGAGCAGTACTTC.

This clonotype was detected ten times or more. As DNA, the CDR3 is TGTGCCAGCAGCTTAGAGGGTCTGTTGGGCGTGCAGGCTGAAGCTTTCTTT. Its translation: CASSLEGLLGVQAEAFF. This rearrangement joins TRBV11-1 to TRBJ1-1, with D unclear. This CDR3 contains 17 residues. Trimming cost V 1 base and J 6 bases, with 21 bases left between them. Germline loops: CDR1 SGHAT, CDR2 FQDESV (reference sequence).

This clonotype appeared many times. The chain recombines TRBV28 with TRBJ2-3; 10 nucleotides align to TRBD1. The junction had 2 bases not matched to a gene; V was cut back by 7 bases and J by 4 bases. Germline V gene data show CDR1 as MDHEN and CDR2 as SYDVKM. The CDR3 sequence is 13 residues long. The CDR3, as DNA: TGTGCCAGCAAGACAGGGGGCGCAGATACGCAGTATTTT. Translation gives CASKTGGADTQYF.

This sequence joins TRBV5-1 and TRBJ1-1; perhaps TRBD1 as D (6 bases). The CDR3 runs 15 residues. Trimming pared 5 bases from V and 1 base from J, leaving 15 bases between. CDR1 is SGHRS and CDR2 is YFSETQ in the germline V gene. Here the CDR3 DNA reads TGCGCCAGCAGTTCCACAGGGCTCACGAACACTGAAGCTTTCTTT. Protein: CASSSTGLTNTEAFF.

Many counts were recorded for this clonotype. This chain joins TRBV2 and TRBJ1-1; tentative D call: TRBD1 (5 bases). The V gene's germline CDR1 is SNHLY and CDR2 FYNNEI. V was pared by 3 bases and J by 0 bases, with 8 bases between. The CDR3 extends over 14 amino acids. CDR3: CASSETVMNTEAFF. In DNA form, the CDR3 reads TGTGCCAGCAGTGAGACAGTCATGAACACTGAAGCTTTCTTT.

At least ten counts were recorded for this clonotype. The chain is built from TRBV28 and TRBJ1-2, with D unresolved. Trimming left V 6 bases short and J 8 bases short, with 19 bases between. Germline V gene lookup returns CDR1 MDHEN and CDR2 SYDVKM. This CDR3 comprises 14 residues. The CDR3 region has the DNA TGTGCCAGCAGAGAACTAGGACCTAGCGTAGGCTACACCTTC. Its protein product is CASRELGPSVGYTF.

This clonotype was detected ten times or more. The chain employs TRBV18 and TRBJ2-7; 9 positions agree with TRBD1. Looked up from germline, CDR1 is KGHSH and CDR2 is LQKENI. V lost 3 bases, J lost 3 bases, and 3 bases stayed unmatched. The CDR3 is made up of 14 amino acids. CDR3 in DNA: TGTGCCAGCTCACCGGGACAGGGCCACTACGAGCAGTACTTC. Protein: CASSPGQGHYEQYF. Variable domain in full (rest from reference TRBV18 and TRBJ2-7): NAGVMQNPRHLVRRRGQEARLRCSPMKGHSHVYWYRQLPEEGLKFMVYLQKENIIDESGMPKERFSAEFPKEGPSILRIQQVVRGDSAAYFCASSPGQGHYEQYFGPGTRLTVT.

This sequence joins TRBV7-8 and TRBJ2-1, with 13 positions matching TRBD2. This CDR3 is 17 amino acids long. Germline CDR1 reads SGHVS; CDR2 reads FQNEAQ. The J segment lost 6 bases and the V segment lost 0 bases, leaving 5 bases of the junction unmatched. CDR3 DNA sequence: TGTGCCAGCAGCTTAGCTTCGACTAGCGGGAGGAGCAATGAGCAGTTCTTC. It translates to CASSLASTSGRSNEQFF.

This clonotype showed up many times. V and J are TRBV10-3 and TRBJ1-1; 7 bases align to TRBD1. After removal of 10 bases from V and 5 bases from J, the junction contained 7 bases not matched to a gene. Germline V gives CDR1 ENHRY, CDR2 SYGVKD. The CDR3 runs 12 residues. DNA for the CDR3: TGTGCCAGCAGGGGGAGAGGTACTGAAGCTTTCTTT. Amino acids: CASRGRGTEAFF.

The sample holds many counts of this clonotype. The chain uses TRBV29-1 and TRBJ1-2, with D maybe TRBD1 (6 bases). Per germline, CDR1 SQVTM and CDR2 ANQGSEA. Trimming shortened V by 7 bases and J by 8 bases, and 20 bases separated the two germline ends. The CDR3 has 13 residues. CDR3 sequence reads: CSENDRPEEGYTF. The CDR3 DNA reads TGCAGCGAAAACGACAGGCCGGAGGAGGGCTACACCTTC.

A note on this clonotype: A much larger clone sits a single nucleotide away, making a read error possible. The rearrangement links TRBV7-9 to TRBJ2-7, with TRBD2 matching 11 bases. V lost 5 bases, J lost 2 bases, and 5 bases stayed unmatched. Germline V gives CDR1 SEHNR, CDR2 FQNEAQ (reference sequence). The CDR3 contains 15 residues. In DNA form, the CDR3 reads TGTGCCAGCAGCCTAACTAGCGGGAGTGCCTACGAGCAGTACTTC. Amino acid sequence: CASSLTSGSAYEQYF.

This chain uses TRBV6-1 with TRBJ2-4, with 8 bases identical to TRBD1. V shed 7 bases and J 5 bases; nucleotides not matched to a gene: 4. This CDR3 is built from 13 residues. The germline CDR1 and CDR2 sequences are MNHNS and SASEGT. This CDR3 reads CASNPGQENIQYF. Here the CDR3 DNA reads TGTGCCAGCAATCCGGGACAGGAAAACATTCAGTACTTC.

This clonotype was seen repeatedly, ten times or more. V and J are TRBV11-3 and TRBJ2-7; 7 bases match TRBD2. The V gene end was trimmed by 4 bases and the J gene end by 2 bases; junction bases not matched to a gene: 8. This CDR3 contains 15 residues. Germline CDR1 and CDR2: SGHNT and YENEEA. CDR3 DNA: TGTGCCAGCAGCTACCGACCCAGCGGGGCCTACGAGCAGTACTTC. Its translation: CASSYRPSGAYEQYF.

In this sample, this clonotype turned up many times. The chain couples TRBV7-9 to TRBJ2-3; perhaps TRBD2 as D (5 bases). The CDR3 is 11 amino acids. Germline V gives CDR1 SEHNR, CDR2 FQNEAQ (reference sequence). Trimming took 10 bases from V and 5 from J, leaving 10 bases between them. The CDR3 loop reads CATRGGDTQYF. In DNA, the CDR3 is TGTGCCACCCGAGGAGGAGATACGCAGTATTTT.

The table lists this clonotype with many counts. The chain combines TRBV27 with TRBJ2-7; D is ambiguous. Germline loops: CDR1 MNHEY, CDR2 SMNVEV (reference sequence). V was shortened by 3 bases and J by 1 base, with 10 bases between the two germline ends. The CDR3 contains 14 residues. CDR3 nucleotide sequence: TGTGCCAGCAGTTTCAGAGCCCTTTCCTACGAGCAGTACTTC. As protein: CASSFRALSYEQYF.

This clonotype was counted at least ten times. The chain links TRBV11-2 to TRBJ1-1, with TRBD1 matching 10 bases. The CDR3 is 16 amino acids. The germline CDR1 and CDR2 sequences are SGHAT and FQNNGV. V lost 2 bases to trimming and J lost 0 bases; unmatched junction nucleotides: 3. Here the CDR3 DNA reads TGTGCCAGCAGCTTACGACAGGGGGCGGTGAACACTGAAGCTTTCTTT. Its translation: CASSLRQGAVNTEAFF. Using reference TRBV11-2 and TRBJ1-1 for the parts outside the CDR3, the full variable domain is EAGVAQSPRYKIIEKRQSVAFWCNPISGHATLYWYQQILGQGPKLLIQFQNNGVVDDSQLPKDRFSAERLKGVDSTLKIQPAKLEDSAVYLCASSLRQGAVNTEAFFGQGTRLTVV.

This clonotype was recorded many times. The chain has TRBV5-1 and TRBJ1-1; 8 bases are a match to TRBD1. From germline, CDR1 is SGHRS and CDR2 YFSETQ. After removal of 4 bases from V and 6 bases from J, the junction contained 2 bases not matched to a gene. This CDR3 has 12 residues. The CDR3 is CASSGQGPEAFF. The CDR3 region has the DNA TGCGCCAGCAGCGGACAGGGTCCTGAAGCTTTCTTT.

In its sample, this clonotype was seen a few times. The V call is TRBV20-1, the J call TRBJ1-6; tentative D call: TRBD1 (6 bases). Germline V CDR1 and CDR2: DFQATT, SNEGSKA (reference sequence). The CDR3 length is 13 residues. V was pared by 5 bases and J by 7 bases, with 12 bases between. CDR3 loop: CSAQGTENSPLHF. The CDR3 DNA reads TGCAGTGCTCAGGGGACGGAAAATTCACCCCTCCACTTT.

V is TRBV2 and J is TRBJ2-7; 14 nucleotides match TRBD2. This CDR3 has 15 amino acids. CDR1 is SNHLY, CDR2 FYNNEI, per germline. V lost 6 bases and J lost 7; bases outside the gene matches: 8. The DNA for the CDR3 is TGTGCCAGCAGACCCGGACTAGCGGGAGGAAGGGAGCAGTACTTC. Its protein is CASRPGLAGGREQYF. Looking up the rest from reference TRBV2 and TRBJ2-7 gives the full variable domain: EPEVTQTPSHQVTQMGQEVILRCVPISNHLYFYWYRQILGQKVEFLVSFYNNEISEKSEIFDDQFSVERPDGSNFTLKIRSTKLEDSAMYFCASRPGLAGGREQYFGPGTRLTVT.